These 19 T cell receptor beta chains were sequenced from one sample in a study of vaccination and CD4 T cells after COVID-19 (dated by TCRdb to the early 2020s). Library generation was performed with PCR. Sequencing relied on an Illumina iSeq 100. TCR sequencing of DNA from cultured CD4+ T cells used the Oncomine TCR Beta short-read assay at the Johns Hopkins FTIC core. TCRdb itself trimmed the public reads at Q25 with fastp, ran MiXCR and retained productive beta chains. CDR3 protein sequences are deduplicated, and each keeps its most common genes and DNA. Here the sample has about 11,000 distinct CDR3 sequences; around 60% occur a single time. The ten largest account for 11% to 15% of the sample. Sample treatment or condition, as interpreted from the label and publication: approximately 11-day PBMC culture with coronavirus spike peptide pools or control peptides (ViraFEST assay). Their specific antigens are unknown.

The sequencing input was CD4+ T cells from blood, cultured in vitro. The receptor source for this set is a human donor who had recovered from COVID-19.

This clonotype was found once. The chain has TRBV6-1 and TRBJ2-2, with 8 bases matching TRBD2. V shed 2 bases, J shed 4 bases, and the junction held 12 bases outside the gene matches. The CDR3 contains 18 residues. The V gene's germline CDR1 is MNHNS and CDR2 SASEGT. The CDR3 region is CASSELGAGGSSTGELFF. The CDR3, as DNA: TGTGCCAGCAGTGAACTAGGGGCGGGAGGAAGTAGCACCGGGGAGCTGTTTTTT.

The V call is TRBV18, the J call TRBJ1-6; D is possibly TRBD1 (5 bases). This CDR3 region has 14 residues. V lost 8 bases to trimming and J lost 13 bases, with 21 bases between them. Germline V CDR1 and CDR2: KGHSH, LQKENI. CDR3 sequence reads: CASAMGREGRPLHF. The CDR3 bases are TGTGCCAGCGCAATGGGGCGGGAGGGTAGGCCCCTCCACTTT. Filled out from reference TRBV18 and TRBJ1-6, the complete variable domain reads NAGVMQNPRHLVRRRGQEARLRCSPMKGHSHVYWYRQLPEEGLKFMVYLQKENIIDESGMPKERFSAEFPKEGPSILRIQQVVRGDSAAYFCASAMGREGRPLHFGNGTRLTVT.

This clonotype was detected only a few times. The chain employs TRBV7-2 and TRBJ1-6; TRBD1 matches at 9 bases. From germline, CDR1 is SGHTA and CDR2 FQGNSA. The CDR3 spans 15 residues. With 3 bases clipped from V and 8 bases from J, the junction kept 5 bases outside the gene matches. The CDR3: CASSFTTGGDSPLHF. The DNA for the CDR3 is TGTGCCAGCAGCTTCACGACAGGGGGTGATTCACCCCTCCACTTT.

The CDR3 spells CASSAIRGVPDTQYF. The CDR3, as DNA: TGTGCCAGCAGCGCAATCAGGGGGGTTCCAGATACGCAGTATTTT. The chain uses TRBV7-2 and TRBJ2-3, with a weak D call TRBD1 (7 bases). This CDR3 is built from 15 residues. Germline V gene lookup returns CDR1 SGHTA and CDR2 FQGNSA. The V gene lost 5 bases and the J gene lost 4 bases, with 16 bases spanning the gap. Using reference TRBV7-2 and TRBJ2-3 for the parts outside the CDR3, the full variable domain is GAGVSQSPSNKVTEKGKDVELRCDPISGHTALYWYRQSLGQGLEFLIYFQGNSAPDKSGLPSDRFSAERTGGSVSTLTIQRTQQEDSAVYLCASSAIRGVPDTQYFGPGTRLTVL.

The DNA of the CDR3 is TGCAGTGCTAGCTCCGCACGGGAGGAACTGTTTTTT. It encodes CSASSAREELFF. The V gene is TRBV20-1, the J gene TRBJ1-4; D gene ambiguous. The CDR3 loop spans 12 amino acids. CDR1 is DFQATT and CDR2 is SNEGSKA in the germline V gene (reference sequence). Trimming cost V 3 bases and J 12 bases, with 14 bases left between them.

CDR3 protein: CATSDPAGADTQYF. The CDR3 nucleotides are TGTGCCACCAGTGATCCTGCGGGGGCAGATACGCAGTATTTT. This rearrangement joins TRBV24-1 to TRBJ2-3; 7 nucleotides align to TRBD2. The length of the CDR3 is 14 residues. V was clipped by 3 bases and J by 4 bases; unmatched bases: 3. CDR1 and CDR2 (germline): KGHDR, SFDVKD.

The rearrangement links TRBV6-1 to TRBJ2-3; TRBD1 agrees at 7 bases. The CDR3 contains 15 residues. Trimming took 2 bases from V and 2 from J; bases not matched to a gene: 4. Germline V CDR1 and CDR2: MNHNS, SASEGT. The CDR3 coding sequence is TGTGCCAGCAGTGAACTCGGGACAGCCACAGATACGCAGTATTTT. Translating gives CASSELGTATDTQYF.

V gene TRBV18 combines with J gene TRBJ2-7, with unresolved D. CDR1 KGHSH and CDR2 LQKENI come from the germline V gene. Trimming shortened V by 3 bases and J by 3 bases, and 3 bases separated the two germline ends. The CDR3 consists of 11 residues. The CDR3 protein is CASSPLYEQYF. CDR3 nucleotide sequence: TGTGCCAGCTCACCTCTCTACGAGCAGTACTTC.

Written as DNA, the CDR3 is TGTGCCACCAGTGACAGCGACAGGGAGGGAACTGAAGCTTTCTTT. Protein: CATSDSDREGTEAFF. The V and J genes are TRBV24-1 and TRBJ1-1; 7 bases fit TRBD1. Unmatched junction bases numbered 9, after V lost 4 bases and J lost 5 bases. This CDR3 has 15 residues. Per the germline V gene, CDR1 is KGHDR and CDR2 is SFDVKD.

This CDR3 reads CASSLGSWFADTQYF. The CDR3 coding sequence is TGTGCCAGCAGTTTAGGGTCGTGGTTCGCAGATACGCAGTATTTT. The V gene is TRBV27, the J gene TRBJ2-3, with D unclear. Trimming left V 2 bases short and J 4 bases short, with 13 bases between. The germline CDR1 and CDR2 sequences are MNHEY and SMNVEV (reference sequence). There are 15 residues in the CDR3.

The chain carries TRBV7-2 and TRBJ1-3; D is uncertain. V shed 2 bases and J shed 7 bases, with 12 bases lying between them. CDR1 and CDR2 from the germline V gene are SGHTA and FQGNSA. This CDR3 spans 14 amino acids. The DNA of the CDR3 is TGTGCCAGCAGCTTATTGGGGTCAGTTAACACCATATATTTT. As protein: CASSLLGSVNTIYF.

This clonotype occurred a few times. The V call is TRBV7-8, the J call TRBJ1-2; the match to TRBD1 covers 10 bases. The CDR3 totals 13 residues. Germline V lookup: CDR1 SGHVS, CDR2 FQNEAQ. After removal of 6 bases from V and 8 bases from J, the junction contained 6 bases not matched to a gene. The CDR3 region is CASRRDRGAGYTF. CDR3 bases: TGTGCCAGCAGACGGGACAGGGGAGCCGGCTACACCTTC.

The chain is built from TRBV27 and TRBJ1-1; 12 bases agree with TRBD1. Germline V lookup: CDR1 MNHEY, CDR2 SMNVEV (reference sequence). The CDR3 is made up of 16 amino acids. Losses at the gene ends were 5 bases for V and 2 bases for J; bases not matched to a gene: 6. CDR3 region: CASSGTGGRVNTEAFF. CDR3 DNA: TGTGCCAGCAGTGGGACAGGGGGCCGAGTTAACACTGAAGCTTTCTTT.

The chain uses TRBV12-3 or TRBV12-4 and TRBJ1-5; the D gene is possibly TRBD1 (5 bases). Trimming stripped 2 bases from V and 6 bases from J, with 8 bases between. The CDR3 has 13 residues. CDR3 in amino acids: CASSLTGGQPQHF. The CDR3 DNA follows: TGTGCCAGCAGTTTAACAGGAGGTCAGCCCCAGCATTTT.

This chain connects TRBV5-4 to TRBJ2-2; 7 positions match TRBD2. The CDR3 length is 17 residues. The J segment lost 3 bases and the V segment lost 4 bases, leaving 12 bases of the junction unmatched. Germline CDR1 and CDR2: SGHNT and YYREEE (reference sequence). CDR3 in DNA: TGTGCCAGCAGCACACGTTTGGGGCGGGAGCACACCGGGGAGCTGTTTTTT. Translated, it gives CASSTRLGREHTGELFF. The whole variable domain, remainder taken from reference TRBV5-4 and TRBJ2-2, is ETGVTQSPTHLIKTRGQQVTLRCSSQSGHNTVSWYQQALGQGPQFIFQYYREEENGRGNFPPRFSGLQFPNYSSELNVNALELDDSALYLCASSTRLGREHTGELFFGEGSRLTVL.

V is TRBV7-2 and J is TRBJ2-7; D possibly corresponds to TRBD2 (6 bases). Germline values: CDR1 SGHTA, CDR2 FQGNSA. Trimming removed 1 base from V and 1 base from J, with 8 bases in between. This CDR3 comprises 14 residues. CDR3 sequence (DNA): TGTGCCAGCAGCTTAGAGCGGGCGTCCTACGAGCAGTACTTC. This codes for CASSLERASYEQYF.

This clonotype is labeled large. The V and J genes are TRBV19 and TRBJ1-1; 10 positions match TRBD1. CDR3 length equals 15 residues. Germline assignment: CDR1 LNHDA and CDR2 SQIVND (reference sequence). Trimming took 0 bases from V and 5 from J; bases not matched to a gene: 3. The CDR3 DNA is TGTGCCAGTAGTATAGAGACAGGGGGCAGGACTGAAGCTTTCTTT. Translated: CASSIETGGRTEAFF.

The gene calls are TRBV12-5 and TRBJ1-1; D remains ambiguous. The CDR3 loop spans 12 amino acids. Germline values: CDR1 LGHNT, CDR2 FRNRAP. Trimming removed 6 bases from V and 1 base from J, with 6 bases in between. In DNA, the CDR3 is TGTGCTAGTGGCTACCAGAACACTGAAGCTTTCTTT. Its protein product is CASGYQNTEAFF.

The rearrangement joins TRBV7-3 to TRBJ2-5; no clear D. Trimming removed 1 base from V and 7 bases from J, with 13 bases in between. The CDR3 is made up of 14 amino acids. The germline V gene encodes CDR1 SGHTA and CDR2 FQGTGA. The CDR3 bases are TGTGCCAGCAGCTTAAGGCTCATCTTTGGGACCCAGTACTTC. It codes for CASSLRLIFGTQYF. Full variable domain (missing parts from reference TRBV7-3 and TRBJ2-5): GAGVSQTPSNKVTEKGKYVELRCDPISGHTALYWYRQSLGQGPEFLIYFQGTGAADDSGLPNDRFFAVRPEGSVSTLKIQRTERGDSAVYLCASSLRLIFGTQYFGPGTRLLVL.